Below, 28 T cell receptor beta chains from the same sample are listed, as sequenced in a study of graft-versus-host responses after intestinal transplantation (dated by TCRdb to the early 2020s). Their cognate antigens are unknown. The time point label corresponds to: cells obtained before transplantation from donor or recipient. The library came from the immunoSEQ multiplex PCR assay. TCRdb holds this immuneACCESS table with in-frame rearrangements only. Some clones are missing; in checked studies, unresolved V genes explain under half, and the rest has no known cause. The sample profile shows 90,000 to 150,000 clones; 90% to 95% of them were found once. The ten biggest clones cover 0.095% to 0.15% of the sample. The sample here was unstimulated CD4+ T cells sorted from spleen or lymph node cells, taken before intestinal transplant. These receptors all come from a human donor who received an intestinal transplant.

J is TRBJ1-4 and V is TRBV28; D is ambiguous. CDR3 length: 11 amino acids. Trimming took off 4 bases at V and 8 bases at J, with 5 bases between the two ends. Germline V gene sequence: CDR1 MDHEN, CDR2 SYDVKM. The CDR3 nucleotides are TGTGCCAGCAGTTCGGCGGAAAAACTGTTTTTT. This codes for CASSSAEKLFF. Variable domain in full (rest from reference TRBV28 and TRBJ1-4): DVKVTQSSRYLVKRTGEKVFLECVQDMDHENMFWYRQDPGLGLRLIYFSYDVKMKEKGDIPEGYSVSREKKERFSLILESASTNQTSMYLCASSSAEKLFFGSGTQLSVL.

The chain employs TRBV2 and TRBJ2-5, with 11 bases lining up with TRBD2. The CDR3 is 21 amino acids. Trimming at V came to 1 base and at J to 2 bases, leaving 18 bases not matched to a gene. Germline values: CDR1 SNHLY, CDR2 FYNNEI. CDR3 DNA sequence: TGTGCCAGCAGTGAAGGGGGACTAGCGGACAACATTCAGATACAACAAGAGACCCAGTACTTC. Amino acids: CASSEGGLADNIQIQQETQYF.

This chain connects TRBV11-1 to TRBJ2-3; D is tentatively TRBD1 or TRBD2 (5 bases each). Germline V gives CDR1 SGHAT, CDR2 FQDESV (reference sequence). V was shortened by 5 bases and J by 6 bases, with 12 bases between the two germline ends. The CDR3 runs 13 residues. The CDR3 sequence is CASSLRRDDTQYF. The CDR3 DNA is TGTGCCAGCAGCCTAAGACGGGACGATACGCAGTATTTT.

V usage is TRBV27 and J usage is TRBJ1-1; a possible D gene is TRBD1 (5 bases). Germline V CDR1 and CDR2: MNHEY, SMNVEV (reference sequence). Trimming removed 6 bases at V and 1 base at J, with 6 bases between. This CDR3 spans 12 amino acids. This CDR3 reads CASRTENTEAFF. The CDR3 bases are TGTGCCAGCAGGACAGAGAACACTGAAGCTTTCTTT.

This clone has more than one count but fewer than ten. The chain is built from TRBV19 and TRBJ2-7; D is perhaps TRBD1 (5 bases). CDR1 and CDR2 (germline): LNHDA, SQIVND (reference sequence). Deletions cut 6 bases from V and 4 bases from J, with 19 bases between. This CDR3 region has 15 residues. CDR3 bases: TGTGCCAGTAGCCCAGGGATGCCACTCCCTTACGAGCAGTACTTC. This sequence encodes CASSPGMPLPYEQYF.

A few counts support this clone. The rearrangement uses TRBV7-2 and TRBJ1-2; D is possibly TRBD1 (6 bases). The germline V gene encodes CDR1 SGHTA and CDR2 FQGNSA. The CDR3 contains 15 residues. V was pared by 2 bases and J by 4 bases, with 14 bases between. The CDR3 DNA sequence: TGTGCCAGCAGCTTATTGGGGGGCGGGAGCTATGGCTACACCTTC. It translates to CASSLLGGGSYGYTF.

The chain recombines TRBV6-5 with TRBJ2-3; D possibly corresponds to TRBD1 (6 bases). Germline assignment: CDR1 MNHEY and CDR2 SVGAGI. The V and J ends lost 7 bases and 4 bases respectively, with 18 bases between them. The CDR3 contains 15 residues. The CDR3 sequence: CASNARGSGADTQYF. Here the CDR3 DNA reads TGTGCCAGCAACGCCCGGGGCTCAGGGGCAGATACGCAGTATTTT.

The chain links TRBV11-2 to TRBJ2-7; D gene uncertain. Trimming stripped 2 bases from V and 6 bases from J, with 5 bases between. Germline CDR1 is SGHAT and CDR2 is FQNNGV. This CDR3 has 11 residues. DNA for the CDR3: TGTGCCAGCAGCTTAAGTCGCGAGCAGTACTTC. This translates into CASSLSREQYF.

This chain uses TRBV19 with TRBJ2-2, with 10 nucleotides matching TRBD1. V dropped 3 bases and J dropped 0; count of bases not matched to a gene: 16. CDR1 is LNHDA and CDR2 is SQIVND in the germline V gene (reference sequence). The length of the CDR3 is 21 residues. The CDR3 bases are TGTGCCAGTAGTATTTCGGGGATGGGGACAGGGGCAGGATCGAACACCGGGGAGCTGTTTTTT. This gives the protein CASSISGMGTGAGSNTGELFF.

V and J are TRBV7-6 and TRBJ1-5; D gene unclear. Trimming stripped 1 base from V and 6 bases from J, with 7 bases between. From germline, CDR1 is SGHVS and CDR2 FNYEAQ. The CDR3 is made up of 13 amino acids. For the CDR3, the DNA is TGTGCCAGCAGCTTAGGGTCGGGTCAGCCCCAGCATTTT. Translated, it gives CASSLGSGQPQHF. Looking up the rest from reference TRBV7-6 and TRBJ1-5 gives the full variable domain: GAGVSQSPRYKVTKRGQDVALRCDPISGHVSLYWYRQALGQGPEFLTYFNYEAQQDKSGLPNDRFSAERPEGSISTLTIQRTEQRDSAMYRCASSLGSGQPQHFGDGTRLSIL.

The gene calls are TRBV28 and TRBJ2-1; D gene unclear. CDR3 length: 11 amino acids. CDR1 and CDR2 from the germline V gene are MDHEN and SYDVKM. V lost 7 bases and J 8 bases, leaving 9 bases between the germline ends. The CDR3 DNA reads as TGTGCCAGCAATCAAGGCGATGAGCAGTTCTTC. It specifies CASNQGDEQFF.

With regard to this clone: Other DNA sequences in the sample encode the same CDR3. V usage is TRBV9 and J usage is TRBJ2-3; TRBD1 matches 7 bases. The V and J ends lost 3 bases and 3 bases, in that order; junction bases with no gene match: 7. There are 15 residues in the CDR3. In germline, CDR1 is SGDLS, CDR2 YYNGEE. The CDR3 nucleotides read TGTGCCAGCAGCGCGGGACAGCTCTCGACAGATACGCAGTATTTT. Amino acids: CASSAGQLSTDTQYF.

V gene TRBV12-5 combines with J gene TRBJ1-1, with 12 bases fitting TRBD1. The length of the CDR3 is 17 residues. Germline CDR1 and CDR2: LGHNT and FRNRAP. The J segment lost 0 bases and the V segment lost 5 bases, leaving 7 bases of the junction unmatched. In DNA, the CDR3 is TGTGCTAGTGGTCCGGGGACAGGGGGCCTGCTGAACACTGAAGCTTTCTTT. This translates into CASGPGTGGLLNTEAFF.

This chain joins TRBV11-1 and TRBJ2-7; perhaps TRBD1 as D (6 bases). V was shortened by 5 bases and J by 3 bases, with 17 bases between the two germline ends. Germline assignment: CDR1 SGHAT and CDR2 FQDESV (reference sequence). CDR3 length: 15 amino acids. The CDR3 region is CASSLYRDTLYEQYF. CDR3 in DNA: TGTGCCAGCAGCCTTTACCGGGACACCCTCTACGAGCAGTACTTC. The full variable domain, rest sourced from reference TRBV11-1 and TRBJ2-7, is EAEVAQSPRYKITEKSQAVAFWCDPISGHATLYWYRQILGQGPELLVQFQDESVVDDSQLPKDRFSAERLKGVDSTLKIQPAELGDSAMYLCASSLYRDTLYEQYFGPGTRLTVT.

J is TRBJ1-1 and V is TRBV6-1, with D unclear. The CDR3 runs 14 residues. Trimming left V 2 bases short and J 2 bases short, with 9 bases between. Germline V lookup: CDR1 MNHNS, CDR2 SASEGT. The CDR3 region is CASSEPGINTEAFF. CDR3 bases: TGTGCCAGCAGTGAACCGGGGATTAACACTGAAGCTTTCTTT.

This chain links TRBV6-5 with TRBJ2-7; 7 bases are shared with TRBD2. The CDR3 runs to 14 residues. Germline CDR1 and CDR2: MNHEY and SVGAGI. V lost 5 bases to trimming and J lost 2 bases; unmatched junction nucleotides: 6. CDR3 nucleotides: TGTGCCAGCAGTCTCGGCGGGAGCCCCTACGAGCAGTACTTC. Amino acids: CASSLGGSPYEQYF.

The gene calls are TRBV7-9 and TRBJ2-3, with D perhaps matching TRBD1 or TRBD2 (5 bases each). The CDR3 runs to 16 residues. V was pared by 4 bases and J by 3 bases, with 17 bases between. CDR1 and CDR2 from the germline V gene are SEHNR and FQNEAQ (reference sequence). CDR3 sequence: CASSSYGGVETDTQYF. For the CDR3, the DNA is TGTGCCAGCAGCTCATATGGGGGAGTGGAGACAGATACGCAGTATTTT.

This clone was picked up one time. V usage is TRBV5-1 and J usage is TRBJ2-7, with D unresolved. Germline CDR1 reads SGHRS; CDR2 reads YFSETQ. Trimming pared 3 bases from V and 0 bases from J, leaving 13 bases between. The length of the CDR3 is 15 residues. CDR3 sequence (DNA): TGCGCCAGCAGCTCGCCGGGCCCCCTCTCCTACGAGCAGTACTTC. This translates into CASSSPGPLSYEQYF.

The CDR3 DNA is TGTGCTAGTGGTTTAGGGACAGGGAGCTTTATAAACAATGAGCAGTTCTTC. Protein product: CASGLGTGSFINNEQFF. The gene calls are TRBV12-5 and TRBJ2-1; the match to TRBD1 covers 9 bases. Per the germline V gene, CDR1 is LGHNT and CDR2 is FRNRAP. The CDR3 spans 17 residues. Germline trimming cut 3 bases from V and 5 bases from J; bases unmatched to any gene: 11.

With respect to this clone: Germline and junction disagree at one end, which may indicate a read error. This chain joins TRBV6-1 and TRBJ2-1; D gene uncertain. The CDR3 has 12 residues. Looked up from germline, CDR1 is MNHNS and CDR2 is SASEGT. The CDR3 here is CVSSNRPNEQFF. For the CDR3, the DNA is TGTGTCAGCAGTAACCGACCGAATGAGCAGTTCTTC.

The rearrangement joins TRBV5-6 to TRBJ1-1; 9 positions match TRBD1. From germline, CDR1 is SGHDT and CDR2 YYEEEE. V gave up 4 bases and J gave up 6 bases; unmatched junction bases: 7. This CDR3 region has 14 residues. DNA for the CDR3: TGTGCCAGCAGCAAAAGACAGGGGGTGGCTGAAGCTTTCTTT. This encodes CASSKRQGVAEAFF.

The chain recombines TRBV7-9 with TRBJ1-1, with D perhaps TRBD1 (5 bases). V was trimmed by 5 bases and J by 5 bases, leaving 12 bases between them. This CDR3 region has 13 residues. Per germline, CDR1 SEHNR and CDR2 FQNEAQ (reference sequence). The CDR3 coding sequence is TGTGCCAGCAGCCATAGGGAGGGGACTGAAGCTTTCTTT. It encodes CASSHREGTEAFF.

The chain has TRBV2 and TRBJ2-1; TRBD2 aligns across 15 bases. V lost 7 bases and J lost 5; bases outside the gene matches: 9. This CDR3 has 17 amino acids. The germline gives CDR1 SNHLY, CDR2 FYNNEI. CDR3 DNA: TGTGCCAGCATTGATGGACTAGCGGGAGGGCCCCACAATGAGCAGTTCTTC. This codes for CASIDGLAGGPHNEQFF.

This clone was detected only once. The chain uses TRBV9 and TRBJ1-5; 7 nucleotides align to TRBD1. V was clipped by 3 bases and J by 2 bases; unmatched bases: 8. The CDR3 sequence is 16 residues long. Germline CDR1 is SGDLS and CDR2 is YYNGEE. CDR3 bases: TGTGCCAGCAGCGCTTCGGGGACAGTGGGCAATCAGCCCCAGCATTTT. It codes for CASSASGTVGNQPQHF.

This sequence joins TRBV5-1 and TRBJ2-7; TRBD2 matches 9 bases. The CDR3 extends over 16 amino acids. Germline-derived CDR1 and CDR2 are SGHRS and YFSETQ. Trimming cost V 4 bases and J 5 bases; bases outside gene matches: 13. The chain's CDR3 is CASSPRGGLASDEQYF. The CDR3 DNA is TGCGCCAGCAGCCCACGGGGGGGACTAGCTAGCGACGAGCAGTACTTC.

J is TRBJ1-1 and V is TRBV18; 7 positions agree with TRBD1. The germline V gene has CDR1 KGHSH and CDR2 LQKENI. The CDR3 is made up of 13 amino acids. V gave up 3 bases and J gave up 4 bases; unmatched junction bases: 2. The CDR3 sequence: CASSPPGGTEAFF. The CDR3 bases are TGTGCCAGCTCACCTCCAGGGGGCACTGAAGCTTTCTTT.

CDR3 region: CASSPGGGPSYEQYF. The CDR3 region has the DNA TGTGCCAGCAGCCCAGGGGGGGGACCCTCCTACGAGCAGTACTTC. The rearrangement links TRBV11-2 to TRBJ2-7; either TRBD1 or TRBD2 may fit D (7 bases each). The V and J ends lost 5 bases and 0 bases respectively, with 14 bases between them. The CDR3 is made up of 15 amino acids. The V gene's germline CDR1 is SGHAT and CDR2 FQNNGV.

The chain has TRBV12-5 and TRBJ2-3; tentative D call: TRBD1 (5 bases). V was pared by 7 bases and J by 5 bases, with 16 bases between. Germline V gene sequence: CDR1 LGHNT, CDR2 FRNRAP. This CDR3 spans 14 amino acids. CDR3 nucleotides: TGTGCTAGTGCCCCCCCGTGGGGCAAAGATACGCAGTATTTT. Protein product: CASAPPWGKDTQYF.